This TCR beta chain comes out of a study of blood T cell repertoires in COVID-19. Background on the study: Spain, Italy and the United States supplied samples that represented acute and convalescent COVID-19. In each case, the material was cDNA or gDNA derived from T cells, B-cell-depleted T cells, or PBMCs.

This clone was detected a few times. CDR1 and CDR2 from the germline V gene are SNHLY and FYNNEI. Trimming took 2 bases from V and 2 from J, leaving 8 bases between them. The CDR3 is made up of 14 amino acids. In the original workflow: Reference gene primer amplification in the assay estimated nucleated cell counts. The table came from immunoSEQ multiplex PCR; TCRdb's copy has only in-frame clones and leaves some out. V, J and clone size reflect that table, while D and trimming were determined from the DNA. The sample includes fewer than 200,000 clones, over 65% of them seen just once. The specimen was peripheral blood. J is TRBJ2-3 and V is TRBV2; possibly TRBD1 for D (6 bases). The receptor was derived from a woman older than 75 with acute or convalescent COVID-19. CDR3 amino acids: CASSEKGVTDTQYF. Written as DNA, the CDR3 is TGTGCCAGCAGTGAAAAGGGGGTCACAGATACGCAGTATTTT. Full variable domain (rest looked up from reference TRBV2 and TRBJ2-3): EPEVTQTPSHQVTQMGQEVILRCVPISNHLYFYWYRQILGQKVEFLVSFYNNEISEKSEIFDDQFSVERPDGSNFTLKIRSTKLEDSAMYFCASSEKGVTDTQYFGPGTRLTVL.